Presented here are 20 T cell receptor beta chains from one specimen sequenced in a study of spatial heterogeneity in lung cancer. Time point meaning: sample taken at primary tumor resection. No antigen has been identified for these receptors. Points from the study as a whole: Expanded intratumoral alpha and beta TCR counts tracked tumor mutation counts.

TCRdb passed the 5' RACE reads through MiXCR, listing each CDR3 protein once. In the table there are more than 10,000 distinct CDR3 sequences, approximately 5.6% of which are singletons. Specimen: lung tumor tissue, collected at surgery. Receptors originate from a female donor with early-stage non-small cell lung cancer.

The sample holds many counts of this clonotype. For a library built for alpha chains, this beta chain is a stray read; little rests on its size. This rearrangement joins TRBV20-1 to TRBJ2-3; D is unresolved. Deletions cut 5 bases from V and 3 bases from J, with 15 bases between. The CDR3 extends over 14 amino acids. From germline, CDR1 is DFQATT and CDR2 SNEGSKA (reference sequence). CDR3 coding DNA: TGCAGTGCTCATACTTCTGCACGGACAGATACGCAGTATTTT. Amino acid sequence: CSAHTSARTDTQYF.

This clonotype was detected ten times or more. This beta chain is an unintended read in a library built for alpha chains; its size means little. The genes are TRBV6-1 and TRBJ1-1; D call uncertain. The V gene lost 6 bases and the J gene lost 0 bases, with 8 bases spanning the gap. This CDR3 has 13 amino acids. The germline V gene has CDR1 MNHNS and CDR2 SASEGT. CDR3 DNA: TGTGCCAGCAGATTCTTAATGAACACTGAAGCTTTCTTT. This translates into CASRFLMNTEAFF.

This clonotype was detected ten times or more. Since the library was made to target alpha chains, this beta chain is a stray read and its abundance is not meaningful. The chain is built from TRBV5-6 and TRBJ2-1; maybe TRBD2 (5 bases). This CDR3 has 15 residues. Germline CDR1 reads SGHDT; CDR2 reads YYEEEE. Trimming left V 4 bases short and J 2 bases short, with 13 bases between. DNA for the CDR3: TGTGCCAGCAGCACCGGGGAGAGGGCCTACAATGAGCAGTTCTTC. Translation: CASSTGERAYNEQFF.

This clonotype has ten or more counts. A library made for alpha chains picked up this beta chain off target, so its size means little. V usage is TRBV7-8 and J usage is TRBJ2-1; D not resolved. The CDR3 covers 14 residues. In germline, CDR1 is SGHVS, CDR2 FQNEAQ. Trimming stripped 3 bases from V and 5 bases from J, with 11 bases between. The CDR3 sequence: CASSFSRRDNEQFF. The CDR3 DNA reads TGTGCCAGCAGCTTCTCCCGGCGAGACAATGAGCAGTTCTTC.

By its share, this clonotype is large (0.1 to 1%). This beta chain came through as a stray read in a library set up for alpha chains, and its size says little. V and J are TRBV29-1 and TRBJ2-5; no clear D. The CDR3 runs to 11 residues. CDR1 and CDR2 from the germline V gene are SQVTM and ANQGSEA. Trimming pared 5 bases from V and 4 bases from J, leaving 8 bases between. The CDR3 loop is CSVRAVETQYF. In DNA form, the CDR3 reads TGCAGCGTTAGGGCGGTAGAGACCCAGTACTTC. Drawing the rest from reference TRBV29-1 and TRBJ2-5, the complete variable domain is SAVISQKPSRDICQRGTSLTIQCQVDSQVTMMFWYRQQPGQSLTLIATANQGSEATYESGFVIDKFPISRPNLTFSTLTVSNMSPEDSSIYLCSVRAVETQYFGPGTRLLVL.

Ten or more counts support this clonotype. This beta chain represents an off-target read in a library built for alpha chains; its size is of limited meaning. The CDR3 sequence: CASSYLHRGKTAGANVLTF. The CDR3 DNA reads TGTGCCAGCAGTTACCTGCACAGGGGAAAGACGGCTGGGGCCAACGTCCTGACTTTC. The V call is TRBV6-2 or TRBV6-3, the J call TRBJ2-6, with TRBD1 identical over 7 bases. V gave up 2 bases and J gave up 2 bases; unmatched junction bases: 12. Germline loops: CDR1 MNHEY, CDR2 SVGEGT. The CDR3 sequence is 19 residues long.

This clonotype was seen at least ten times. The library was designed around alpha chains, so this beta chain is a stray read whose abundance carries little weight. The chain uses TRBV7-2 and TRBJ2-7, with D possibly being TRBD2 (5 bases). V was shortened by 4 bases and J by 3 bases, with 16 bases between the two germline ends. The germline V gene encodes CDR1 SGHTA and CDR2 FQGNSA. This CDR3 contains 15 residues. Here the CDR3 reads CASSSRGAADYEQYF. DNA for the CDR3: TGTGCCAGCAGCTCCCGAGGAGCGGCGGACTACGAGCAGTACTTC.

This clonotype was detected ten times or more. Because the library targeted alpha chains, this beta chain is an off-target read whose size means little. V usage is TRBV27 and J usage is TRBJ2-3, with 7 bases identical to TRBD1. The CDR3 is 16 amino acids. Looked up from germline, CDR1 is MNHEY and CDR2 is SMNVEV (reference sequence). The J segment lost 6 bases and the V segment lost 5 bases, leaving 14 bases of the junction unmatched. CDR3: CASSPPPTGFTDTQYF. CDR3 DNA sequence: TGTGCCAGCAGTCCCCCTCCGACAGGGTTCACGGATACGCAGTATTTT.

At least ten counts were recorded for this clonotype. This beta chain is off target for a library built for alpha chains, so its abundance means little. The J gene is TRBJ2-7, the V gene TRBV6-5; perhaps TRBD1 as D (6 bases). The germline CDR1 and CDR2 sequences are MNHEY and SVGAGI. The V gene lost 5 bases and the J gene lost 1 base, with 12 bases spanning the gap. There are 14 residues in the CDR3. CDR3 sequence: CASSQRQGSYEQYF. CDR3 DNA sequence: TGTGCCAGCAGTCAACGTCAGGGGTCCTACGAGCAGTACTTC.

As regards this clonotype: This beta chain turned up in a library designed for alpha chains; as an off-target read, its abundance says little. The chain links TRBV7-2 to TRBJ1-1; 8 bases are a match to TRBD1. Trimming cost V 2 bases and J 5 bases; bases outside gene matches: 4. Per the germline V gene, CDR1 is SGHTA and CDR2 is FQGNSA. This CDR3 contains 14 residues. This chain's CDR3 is CASSLQGARTEAFF. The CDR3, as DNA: TGTGCCAGCAGCTTACAGGGGGCCAGGACTGAAGCTTTCTTT.

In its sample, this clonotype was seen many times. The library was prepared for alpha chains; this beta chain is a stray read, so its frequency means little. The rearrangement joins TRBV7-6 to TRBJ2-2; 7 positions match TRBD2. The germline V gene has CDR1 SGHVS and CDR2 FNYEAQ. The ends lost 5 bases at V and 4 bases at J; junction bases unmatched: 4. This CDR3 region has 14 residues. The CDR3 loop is CASSPWGGTGELFF. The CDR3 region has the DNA TGTGCCAGCAGCCCCTGGGGGGGCACCGGGGAGCTGTTTTTT.

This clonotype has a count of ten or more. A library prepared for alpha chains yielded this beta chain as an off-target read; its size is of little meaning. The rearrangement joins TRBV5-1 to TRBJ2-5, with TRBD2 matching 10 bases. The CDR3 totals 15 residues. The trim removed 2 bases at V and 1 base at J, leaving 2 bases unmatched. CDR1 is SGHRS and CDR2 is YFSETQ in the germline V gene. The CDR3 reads CASSFGLAVQETQYF. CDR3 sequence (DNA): TGCGCCAGCAGCTTCGGACTAGCGGTCCAAGAGACCCAGTACTTC. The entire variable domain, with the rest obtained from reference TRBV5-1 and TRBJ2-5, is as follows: KAGVTQTPRYLIKTRGQQVTLSCSPISGHRSVSWYQQTPGQGLQFLFEYFSETQRNKGNFPGRFSGRQFSNSRSEMNVSTLELGDSALYLCASSFGLAVQETQYFGPGTRLLVL.

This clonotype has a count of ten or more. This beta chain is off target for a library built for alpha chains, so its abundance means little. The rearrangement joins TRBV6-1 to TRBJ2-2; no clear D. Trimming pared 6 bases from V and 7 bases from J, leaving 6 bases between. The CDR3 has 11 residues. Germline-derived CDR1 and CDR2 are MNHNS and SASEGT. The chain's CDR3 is CASRGIGELFF. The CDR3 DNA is TGTGCCAGCAGGGGGATCGGGGAGCTGTTTTTT.

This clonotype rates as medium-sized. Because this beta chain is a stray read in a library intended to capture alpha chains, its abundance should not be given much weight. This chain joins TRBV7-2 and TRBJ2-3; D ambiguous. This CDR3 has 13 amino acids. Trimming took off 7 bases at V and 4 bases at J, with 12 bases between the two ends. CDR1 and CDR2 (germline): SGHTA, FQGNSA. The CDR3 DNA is TGTGCCAGCAAGGCCGGTCTCGCAGATACGCAGTATTTT. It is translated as CASKAGLADTQYF.

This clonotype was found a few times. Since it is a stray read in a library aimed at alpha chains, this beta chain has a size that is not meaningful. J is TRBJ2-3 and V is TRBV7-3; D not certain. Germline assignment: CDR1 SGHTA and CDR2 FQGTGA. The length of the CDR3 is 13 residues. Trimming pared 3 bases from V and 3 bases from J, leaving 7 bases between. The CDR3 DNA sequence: TGTGCCAGCAGCTTGTTGAGGACAGATACGCAGTATTTT. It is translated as CASSLLRTDTQYF.

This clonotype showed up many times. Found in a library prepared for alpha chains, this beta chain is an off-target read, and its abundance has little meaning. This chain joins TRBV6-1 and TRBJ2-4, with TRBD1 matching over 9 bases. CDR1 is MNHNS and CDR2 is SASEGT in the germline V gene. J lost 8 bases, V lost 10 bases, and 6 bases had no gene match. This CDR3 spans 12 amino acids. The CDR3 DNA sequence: TGTGCCATCGACAGGGGGACCGACATTCAGTACTTC. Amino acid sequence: CAIDRGTDIQYF.

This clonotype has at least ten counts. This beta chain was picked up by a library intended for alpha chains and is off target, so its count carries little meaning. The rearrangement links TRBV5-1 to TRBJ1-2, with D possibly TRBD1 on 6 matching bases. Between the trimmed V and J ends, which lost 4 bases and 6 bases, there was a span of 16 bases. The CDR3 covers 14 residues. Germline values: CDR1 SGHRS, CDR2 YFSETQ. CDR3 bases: TGCGCCAGCAGCCGGGAGGGGGTTATGAATGGCTACACCTTC. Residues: CASSREGVMNGYTF.

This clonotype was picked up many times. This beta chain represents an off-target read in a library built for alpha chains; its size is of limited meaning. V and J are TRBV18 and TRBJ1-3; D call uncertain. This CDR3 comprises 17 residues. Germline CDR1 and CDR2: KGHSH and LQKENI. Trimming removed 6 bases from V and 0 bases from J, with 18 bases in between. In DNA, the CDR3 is TGTGCCAGCTCTCCGGATAGCAGGTTGCTCTCTGGAAACACCATATATTTT. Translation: CASSPDSRLLSGNTIYF.

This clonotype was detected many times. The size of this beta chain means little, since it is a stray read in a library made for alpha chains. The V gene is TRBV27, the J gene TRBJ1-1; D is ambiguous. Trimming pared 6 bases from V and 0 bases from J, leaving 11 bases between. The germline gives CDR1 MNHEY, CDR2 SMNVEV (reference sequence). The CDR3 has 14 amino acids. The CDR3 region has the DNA TGTGCCAGCAGAACAGCGTTCATGAACACTGAAGCTTTCTTT. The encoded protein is CASRTAFMNTEAFF.

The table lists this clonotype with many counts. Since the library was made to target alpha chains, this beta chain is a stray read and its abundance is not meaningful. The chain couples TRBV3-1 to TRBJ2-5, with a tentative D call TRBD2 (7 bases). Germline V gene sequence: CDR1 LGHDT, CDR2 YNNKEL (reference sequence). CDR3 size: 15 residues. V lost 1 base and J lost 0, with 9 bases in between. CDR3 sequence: CASSQGGGYQETQYF. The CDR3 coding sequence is TGTGCCAGCAGCCAAGGCGGGGGCTACCAAGAGACCCAGTACTTC.